The 30 T cell receptor beta chains given below trace back to one sample, sequenced in a study of CD8 T cells in ankylosing spondylitis. Study-level findings and limits: A TCR beta motif of several highly homologous variants seemed to mark ankylosing spondylitis blood.

TCRdb re-analysed the 5' RACE reads in MiXCR, keeping a single row per CDR3 protein. This table has about 330,000 distinct CDR3 sequences, 6.5% to 10% appearing once. Their target antigens are unknown. The specimen sequenced was blood, either unsorted or a sorted T cell fraction (not recorded which). These receptors all come from a male donor with ankylosing spondylitis.

This clonotype was detected ten times or more. The V gene is TRBV11-3, the J gene TRBJ1-4, with D unclear. Germline assignment: CDR1 SGHNT and CDR2 YENEEA. The CDR3 totals 16 residues. The germline V and J ends were trimmed by 1 base and 0 bases, with 9 bases remaining between them. The CDR3 protein is CASSLGLSATNEKLFF. CDR3 coding DNA: TGTGCCAGCAGCTTAGGGTTGTCTGCAACTAATGAAAAACTGTTTTTT.

This chain uses TRBV29-1 with TRBJ2-5, with D possibly matching TRBD2 (5 bases). There are 16 residues in the CDR3. Germline-derived CDR1 and CDR2 are SQVTM and ANQGSEA. V was cut by 4 bases and J by 2 bases, with 20 bases left in between. CDR3 region: CSVVALRAGVQETQYF. The DNA of the CDR3 is TGCAGCGTTGTTGCATTACGTGCGGGCGTTCAAGAGACCCAGTACTTC.

This clonotype was picked up many times. V usage is TRBV11-2 and J usage is TRBJ1-6; 7 bases fit TRBD1. The CDR3 covers 20 residues. From germline, CDR1 is SGHAT and CDR2 FQNNGV. The V segment lost 2 bases and the J segment 1 base; nucleotides outside the gene matches: 14. The CDR3 nucleotides read TGTGCCAGCAGCTTAAGGGGGCAGACAGGGTTAAATTCCTATAATTCACCCCTCCACTTT. This codes for CASSLRGQTGLNSYNSPLHF. Complete variable domain (other parts from reference TRBV11-2 and TRBJ1-6): EAGVAQSPRYKIIEKRQSVAFWCNPISGHATLYWYQQILGQGPKLLIQFQNNGVVDDSQLPKDRFSAERLKGVDSTLKIQPAKLEDSAVYLCASSLRGQTGLNSYNSPLHFGNGTRLTVT.

The chain joins TRBV3-1 to TRBJ2-3; a possible D gene is TRBD2 (5 bases). CDR1 is LGHDT, CDR2 YNNKEL, per germline (reference sequence). V shed 6 bases and J shed 2 bases, with 9 bases lying between them. The CDR3 is 13 residues long. The CDR3 reads CASRFDYTDTQYF. The CDR3 DNA is TGTGCCAGCAGGTTTGACTACACAGATACGCAGTATTTT.

For this clonotype: It may be a read error: a sequence one base away is much more abundant. V usage is TRBV12-3 or TRBV12-4 and J usage is TRBJ2-1; D call uncertain. The CDR3 contains 14 residues. Between the trimmed V and J ends, which lost 8 bases and 2 bases, there was a span of 13 bases. The CDR3: CASCWQLAYNEQFF. The DNA of the CDR3 is TGTGCCAGCTGTTGGCAGCTAGCCTACAATGAGCAGTTCTTC.

This clonotype has a handful of counts. This chain links TRBV7-2 with TRBJ2-1; D is perhaps TRBD2 (6 bases). CDR3 length: 14 amino acids. Trimming shortened V by 2 bases and J by 9 bases, and 14 bases separated the two germline ends. Germline V gene lookup returns CDR1 SGHTA and CDR2 FQGNSA. CDR3 DNA sequence: TGTGCCAGCAGCTTACGTATAGCGGCCCCTGAGCAGTTCTTC. Translating gives CASSLRIAAPEQFF.

This clonotype was picked up a small number of times. The J gene is TRBJ2-1, the V gene TRBV5-1; the match to TRBD1 covers 8 bases. Per germline, CDR1 SGHRS and CDR2 YFSETQ. This CDR3 spans 15 amino acids. V lost 3 bases, J lost 2 bases, and 4 bases stayed unmatched. The CDR3 is CASSYPGQAYNEQFF. The CDR3 DNA reads as TGCGCCAGCAGCTATCCGGGACAGGCCTACAATGAGCAGTTCTTC.

This clonotype was observed a few times. The J gene is TRBJ2-7, the V gene TRBV10-3, with D possibly being TRBD1 (5 bases). The CDR3 length is 14 residues. Looked up from germline, CDR1 is ENHRY and CDR2 is SYGVKD. V was shortened by 4 bases and J by 3 bases, with 13 bases between the two germline ends. The CDR3 DNA reads as TGTGCCATCAGTGGGATACAGGCGTTCTACGAGCAGTACTTC. It encodes CAISGIQAFYEQYF.

CDR3 DNA sequence: TGTGCCAGCAGCACCTCACCCGCCAATGAGCAGTTCTTC. It translates to CASSTSPANEQFF. This chain links TRBV6-2 or TRBV6-3 with TRBJ2-1; D not certain. This CDR3 has 13 residues. CDR1 MNHEY and CDR2 SVGEGT come from the germline V gene. Deletions cut 6 bases from V and 6 bases from J, with 12 bases between.

In its sample, this clonotype was seen a few times. The chain couples TRBV5-1 to TRBJ2-1; no firm D call. Germline V gives CDR1 SGHRS, CDR2 YFSETQ. V was trimmed by 0 bases and J by 6 bases, leaving 7 bases between them. The CDR3 is made up of 13 amino acids. The chain's CDR3 is CASSLEPANEQFF. Here the CDR3 DNA reads TGCGCCAGCAGCTTGGAGCCGGCCAATGAGCAGTTCTTC.

This clonotype showed up many times. This rearrangement joins TRBV29-1 to TRBJ2-3; tentatively, D is TRBD1 (5 bases). Germline V gives CDR1 SQVTM, CDR2 ANQGSEA. The CDR3 has 13 amino acids. The CDR3 here is CGIGAGSTDTQYF. The CDR3 bases are TGCGGCATAGGGGCAGGGAGCACAGATACGCAGTATTTT.

This clonotype was counted a few times. The CDR3 loop reads CSVVGGGTDTQYF. The CDR3 nucleotides are TGCAGCGTTGTAGGGGGGGGCACAGATACGCAGTATTTT. This sequence joins TRBV29-1 and TRBJ2-3, with a weak D call TRBD2 (7 bases). Trimming pared 4 bases from V and 1 base from J, leaving 9 bases between. Looked up from germline, CDR1 is SQVTM and CDR2 is ANQGSEA. The CDR3 is 13 amino acids.

This clonotype was picked up a small number of times. The V and J genes are TRBV28 and TRBJ2-1; D call uncertain. CDR1 MDHEN and CDR2 SYDVKM come from the germline V gene. The CDR3 spans 13 residues. V lost 3 bases to trimming and J lost 7 bases, with 10 bases between them. CDR3 bases: TGTGCCAGCAGTTTCAGCCGGTGGAATGAGCAGTTCTTC. Its translation is CASSFSRWNEQFF.

This clonotype was recorded many times. The rearrangement joins TRBV4-1 to TRBJ2-7, with D perhaps matching TRBD1 (5 bases). The germline V and J ends were trimmed by 1 base and 3 bases, with 7 bases remaining between them. The CDR3 has 13 amino acids. Germline V gene data show CDR1 as MGHRA and CDR2 as YSYEKL. CDR3 in DNA: TGCGCCAGCAGCCAAGGACAGCTCTACGAGCAGTACTTC. Protein: CASSQGQLYEQYF.

The chain links TRBV5-1 to TRBJ1-3; D may be TRBD1 (5 bases). The CDR3 is made up of 14 amino acids. Between the trimmed V and J ends, which lost 0 bases and 5 bases, there was a span of 9 bases. Germline CDR1 SGHRS, CDR2 YFSETQ. The CDR3 spells CASSLDGGRNTIYF. DNA for the CDR3: TGCGCCAGCAGCTTGGACGGGGGAAGAAACACCATATATTTT.

This clonotype was observed many times. The chain joins TRBV12-3 or TRBV12-4 to TRBJ1-5; TRBD1 might be the D (6 bases). CDR3 size: 15 residues. V was cut by 6 bases and J by 1 base, with 13 bases left in between. CDR3 sequence reads: CASSLRGQSNQPQHF. The CDR3 DNA reads as TGTGCCAGCAGCCTGAGAGGACAGAGCAATCAGCCCCAGCATTTT.

The chain has TRBV7-9 and TRBJ1-2; no clear D. The V end lost 5 bases, the J end lost 8 bases, and 18 bases lay between the germline ends. This CDR3 contains 14 residues. CDR1 and CDR2 (germline): SEHNR, FQNEAQ (reference sequence). CDR3 DNA sequence: TGTGCCAGCAGCCGCTCTTCGGAGCGGCGCGGCTACACCTTC. It specifies CASSRSSERRGYTF. Combining the CDR3 with reference TRBV7-9 and TRBJ1-2 gives the whole variable domain DTGVSQNPRHKITKRGQNVTFRCDPISEHNRLYWYRQTLGQGPEFLTYFQNEAQLEKSRLLSDRFSAERPKGSFSTLEIQRTEQGDSAMYLCASSRSSERRGYTFGSGTRLTVV.

The CDR3 DNA reads as TGCAGCGTTGAAGATCTTCACAGAAACCCAAGCACAGATACGCAGTATTTT. It specifies CSVEDLHRNPSTDTQYF. This chain links TRBV29-1 with TRBJ2-3; no clear D. V was shortened by 0 bases and J by 0 bases, with 16 bases between the two germline ends. CDR3 length equals 17 residues. The germline V gene has CDR1 SQVTM and CDR2 ANQGSEA.

This clonotype was seen a handful of times. CDR3 nucleotide sequence: TGTGCCACCATGAATCAAGACAGTTTTAGCAATCAGCCCCAGCATTTT. It specifies CATMNQDSFSNQPQHF. The V gene is TRBV6-2 or TRBV6-3, the J gene TRBJ1-5; tentative D call: TRBD1 (5 bases). The length of the CDR3 is 16 residues. The V gene's germline CDR1 is MNHEY and CDR2 SVGEGT. V was shortened by 10 bases and J by 0 bases, with 19 bases between the two germline ends.

The rearrangement uses TRBV5-1 and TRBJ2-7; D is perhaps TRBD1 (5 bases). The germline V gene encodes CDR1 SGHRS and CDR2 YFSETQ. The V end lost 6 bases, the J end lost 0 bases, and 7 bases lay between the germline ends. The CDR3 covers 12 residues. The CDR3 region has the DNA TGCGCCAGCAAACAGGACTCCTACGAGCAGTACTTC. Translating it yields CASKQDSYEQYF. Looking up the rest from reference TRBV5-1 and TRBJ2-7 gives the full variable domain: KAGVTQTPRYLIKTRGQQVTLSCSPISGHRSVSWYQQTPGQGLQFLFEYFSETQRNKGNFPGRFSGRQFSNSRSEMNVSTLELGDSALYLCASKQDSYEQYFGPGTRLTVT.

This clonotype was picked up many times. The chain combines TRBV12-3 or TRBV12-4 with TRBJ1-1, with TRBD1 matching 8 bases. The CDR3 spans 13 residues. Unmatched junction bases numbered 5, after V lost 5 bases and J lost 6 bases. CDR3 nucleotides: TGTGCCAGCAGTCCTTGGACAGGGTCTGAAGCTTTCTTT. This gives the protein CASSPWTGSEAFF.

The chain recombines TRBV3-1 with TRBJ2-5; 12 bases line up with TRBD2. Germline V CDR1 and CDR2: LGHDT, YNNKEL (reference sequence). Losses at the gene ends were 6 bases for V and 0 bases for J; bases not matched to a gene: 5. The CDR3 sequence is 16 residues long. In nucleotides, the CDR3 is TGTGCCAGCAGTCTAACTAGCGGGAGGTACCAAGAGACCCAGTACTTC. Encoded protein: CASSLTSGRYQETQYF.

This clonotype was seen a few times. J is TRBJ2-7 and V is TRBV28; D may be TRBD2 (6 bases). The germline V gene encodes CDR1 MDHEN and CDR2 SYDVKM. CDR3 length: 14 residues. Trimming removed 3 bases at V and 0 bases at J, with 9 bases between. The CDR3, as DNA: TGTGCCAGCAGTTTCCTAGCGCTCTCCTACGAGCAGTACTTC. Its translation: CASSFLALSYEQYF.

J is TRBJ1-5 and V is TRBV19; the D gene is possibly TRBD1 (6 bases). This CDR3 has 14 amino acids. The ends were cut back, 5 bases at V and 5 bases at J, with 13 bases in the middle. Germline lookup yields CDR1 LNHDA and CDR2 SQIVND (reference sequence). This CDR3 is CASSSRTDHQPQHF. The DNA of the CDR3 is TGTGCCAGTAGTTCCCGGACAGACCATCAGCCCCAGCATTTT.

This sequence joins TRBV29-1 and TRBJ2-7; possibly TRBD1 for D (6 bases). V shed 7 bases and J shed 1 base, with 14 bases lying between them. Looked up from germline, CDR1 is SQVTM and CDR2 is ANQGSEA. The CDR3 totals 13 residues. The CDR3 protein is CSGTEGGSYEQYF. The CDR3 DNA reads TGCAGCGGGACCGAAGGGGGATCCTACGAGCAGTACTTC.

This clonotype was counted a few times. As DNA, the CDR3 is TGCAGTGCTGTGGACAGCACATCTAATTCACCCCTCCACTTT. Its protein is CSAVDSTSNSPLHF. This chain connects TRBV20-1 to TRBJ1-6, with D maybe TRBD1 (6 bases). The germline gives CDR1 DFQATT, CDR2 SNEGSKA (reference sequence). V gave up 5 bases and J gave up 6 bases, with 14 bases separating them. The CDR3 is 14 amino acids.

The sample holds many counts of this clonotype. This chain joins TRBV9 and TRBJ1-1; TRBD1 aligns across 10 bases. This CDR3 is built from 14 residues. The trim removed 6 bases at V and 4 bases at J, leaving 6 bases unmatched. Per germline, CDR1 SGDLS and CDR2 YYNGEE. CDR3 nucleotide sequence: TGTGCCAGCATGCGGGACAGGGGATTCACTGAAGCTTTCTTT. Translation: CASMRDRGFTEAFF.

This clonotype was counted many times. The rearrangement links TRBV29-1 to TRBJ2-1; D not resolved. The CDR3 has 9 residues. Trimming stripped 7 bases from V and 8 bases from J, with 6 bases between. Per germline, CDR1 SQVTM and CDR2 ANQGSEA. The CDR3 protein is CSGGYEQFF. The CDR3 DNA reads as TGCAGCGGTGGATATGAGCAGTTCTTC.

This clonotype occurred many times. This chain's CDR3 is CASSAGTAYEQYF. The CDR3 bases are TGCGCCAGCAGCGCAGGGACAGCCTACGAGCAGTACTTC. This chain links TRBV5-1 with TRBJ2-7; 7 positions match TRBD1. Germline V CDR1 and CDR2: SGHRS, YFSETQ. This CDR3 has 13 amino acids. J lost 2 bases, V lost 4 bases, and 3 bases had no gene match.

A few counts support this clonotype. The chain joins TRBV20-1 to TRBJ1-6; TRBD1 matches at 8 bases. Germline values: CDR1 DFQATT, CDR2 SNEGSKA (reference sequence). The ends lost 4 bases at V and 1 base at J; junction bases unmatched: 6. This CDR3 region has 16 residues. CDR3 in DNA: TGCAGTGCTAAAGGGACAGGAGCATCCTATAATTCACCCCTCCACTTT. As protein: CSAKGTGASYNSPLHF.